One sample yielded the 3 T cell receptor beta chains listed below, sequenced in a study of T-cell reconstitution after alpha-beta-depleted transplantation in children. The TCRbeta library incorporated unique molecular identifiers. TCRdb re-analysed the PCR reads in MiXCR, keeping a single row per CDR3 protein. The sample lists around 370,000 distinct CDR3 sequences, around 15% occurring once. The input for sequencing was PBMCs, mostly from graft donor cells, taken 360 days after TCRalphabeta/CD19-depleted stem cell transplant. The receptors were gathered from a male patient aged 2 to 9 who had a stem cell transplant for acute lymphoblastic leukemia, so the T cells may come from the graft donor.

This clonotype was seen only a few times. The chain carries TRBV6-5 and TRBJ1-1; 7 bases agree with TRBD1. CDR3 length equals 14 residues. Trimming cost V 0 bases and J 4 bases; bases outside gene matches: 2. CDR1 is MNHEY and CDR2 is SVGAGI in the germline V gene. The chain's CDR3 is CASSYSTGTTEAFF. CDR3 sequence (DNA): TGTGCCAGCAGTTACTCGACAGGGACCACTGAAGCTTTCTTT.

This clonotype was recorded many times. The V and J genes are TRBV4-3 and TRBJ2-1; D ambiguous. This CDR3 is built from 15 residues. Germline V CDR1 and CDR2: LGHNA, YSLEER. The V and J ends lost 4 bases and 5 bases respectively, with 15 bases between them. CDR3 amino acids: CASSLLVQLHNEQFF. DNA for the CDR3: TGCGCCAGCAGCCTTCTAGTACAGTTGCACAATGAGCAGTTCTTC.

V is TRBV13 and J is TRBJ2-7; tentatively, D is TRBD1 or TRBD2 (5 bases each). With 2 bases removed from V and 0 bases from J, the gap between germline ends came to 26 bases. Germline lookup yields CDR1 PRHDT and CDR2 FYEKMQ (reference sequence). The CDR3 covers 20 residues. Written as DNA, the CDR3 is TGTGCCAGCAGCTTAAGATCCCCCACCGGGGCCAGTTGGAGCTCCTACGAGCAGTACTTC. Protein: CASSLRSPTGASWSSYEQYF.